This TCR beta chain was identified in a study of shared clonotypes between healthy human individuals. Study as a whole: The donors, two women and a few men, were aged 18 to 49. Findings of the study overall: Naive CD4 clonotypes were shared across a handful of donors at roughly 5%. Genetic and exposure-history diversity was limited by the few donors.

Naive-designated CD8 cells lacked CD45RO, were positively enriched for CCR7, and omitted terminally differentiated effector memory CD45RA+ cells. Remarks on this clone: What it binds is unknown.

Researchers divided each subset's genomic DNA evenly across several immunoSEQ plates. Clones were read by immunoSEQ multiplex PCR, and TCRdb kept only the in-frame ones, dropping some. The sample lists nearly 2 million clones; about 95% were seen once. Trimming cost V 9 bases and J 0 bases, with 11 bases left between them. Germline lookup yields CDR1 ENHRY and CDR2 SYGVKD. The CDR3 contains 13 residues. The specimen was naive CD8+ T cells sorted from blood. The chain combines TRBV10-3 with TRBJ1-1; D is possibly TRBD1 (6 bases). This receptor was obtained from a man between 18 and 29 years old in good health. CDR3 protein: CAMGGQLNTEAFF. The CDR3 DNA reads as TGTGCCATGGGTGGACAGTTGAACACTGAAGCTTTCTTT.